The rows below give T cell receptor beta chains drawn from one sample of a study of human thymus T cells. Sequenced by immunoSEQ multiplex PCR; TCRdb stores in-frame clones only, minus some. This table holds 55,000 to 70,000 clones, about 94% found once. Input material: blood. The source is a boy under two years old with a congenital heart defect but otherwise immunologically healthy. The CDR3 runs from the conserved cysteine through the conserved F or W. A D gene is named only where the DNA matches it firmly. Only part of the rows carry a size: once, few, many, or a class if the clone is expanded.

v_gene	d_gene	j_gene	abundance	CDR3nt	CDR3aa
TRBV2	TRBD1	TRBJ2-1	.	TGTGCCAGCAGTGAACGGGACAGATATTACAATGAGCAGTTCTTC	CASSERDRYYNEQFF
TRBV6-5	TRBD2	TRBJ2-3	.	TGTGCCAGCTCACTAGCGGGAGGGCCGAGAGATACGCAGTATTTT	CASSLAGGPRDTQYF
TRBV7-9	.	TRBJ1-1	once	TGTGCCAGCACCCTTCCTGGAGGATCGAACACTGAAGCTTTCTTT	CASTLPGGSNTEAFF
TRBV4-1	.	TRBJ2-3	.	TGCGCCAGCAGCCAAGGGGTCCGCGCAGATACGCAGTATTTT	CASSQGVRADTQYF
TRBV6-5	.	TRBJ2-1	.	TGTGCCAGCAGTTATGCGGGGGCGGACAATGAGCAGTTCTTC	CASSYAGADNEQFF
TRBV27	TRBD2	TRBJ2-2	.	TGTGCCAGCACCCCGGGAGGAGCCGGGGAGCTGTTTTTT	CASTPGGAGELFF
TRBV27	TRBD1	TRBJ1-1	.	TGTGCCAGCAGTTTATCCCGACAGGGCACTGAAGCTTTCTTT	CASSLSRQGTEAFF
TRBV7-9	.	TRBJ2-7	.	TGTGCCAGCAGCTTAGGGTTCGGCAGGGCGGGCTCTTACGAGCAGTACTTC	CASSLGFGRAGSYEQYF
TRBV28	.	TRBJ1-3	.	TGTGCCAGCTGGAATGGAAACACCATATATTTT	CASWNGNTIYF
TRBV10-3	.	TRBJ2-5	.	TGTGGTGGCTGGTTGTGTGGCACTCAAGAGACCCAGTACTTC	CGGWLCGTQETQYF
TRBV4-2	TRBD2	TRBJ2-7	once	TGTGCCAGCAGCCAGTCCGGGACTAGCGGGGGCACCAGAGACGAGCAGTACTTC	CASSQSGTSGGTRDEQYF
TRBV2	.	TRBJ2-3	.	TGTGCCAGCACCGGGACCAAACTCTTATATACGCAGTATTTT	CASTGTKLLYTQYF
TRBV7-9	.	TRBJ1-5	.	TGTGCCAGCAGTCCGCCGGGACGGGAGGGCATCCAGCATTTT	CASSPPGREGIQHF
TRBV6-5	.	TRBJ1-3	.	TGTGCCAGCAGTTACTCGAGCAGGGCGGGAAACACCATATATTTT	CASSYSSRAGNTIYF
TRBV5-1	TRBD2	TRBJ2-7	.	TGCGCCAGCAGCCGGACTAGCGGGAGACAAAACGAGCAGTACTTC	CASSRTSGRQNEQYF
TRBV2	TRBD1	TRBJ1-2	once	TGTGCCAGCAGTGGCGGACAGGGAAAGAACTATGGCTACACCTTC	CASSGGQGKNYGYTF
TRBV7-2	.	TRBJ1-2	.	TGTGCCAGCAGCTTAGTTGGGACCTATGGCTACACCTTC	CASSLVGTYGYTF
TRBV6-5	.	TRBJ1-2	.	TGTGCCAGCAGTTACTCCCGGGGATCCAACTATGGCTACACCTTC	CASSYSRGSNYGYTF
TRBV19	TRBD2	TRBJ2-7	.	TGTGCCAGTAGTATTTATACTAGCGGGAGCTACGAGCAGTACTTC	CASSIYTSGSYEQYF
TRBV9	.	TRBJ1-3	once	TGTGCCAGCAGCCCATACCCGAAGGGCTCCAGCTCTGGAAACACCATATATTTT	CASSPYPKGSSSGNTIYF
TRBV5-4	TRBD1	TRBJ2-5	.	TGTGCCAGCAGCTTCGGGACAGGGGCTCTCCAAGAGACCCAGTACTTC	CASSFGTGALQETQYF
TRBV18	.	TRBJ1-2	.	TGTGCCAGCTCACCACCAGGGGGGATAAGTGGCTACACCTTC	CASSPPGGISGYTF
TRBV4-1	.	TRBJ2-7	.	TGCGCCAGCAGCCAGGACGAGAGGGGCTACGAGCAGTACTTC	CASSQDERGYEQYF
TRBV7-9	.	TRBJ2-1	once	TGTGCCAGCAGCACACATCCCGCCTACAATGAGCAGTTCTTC	CASSTHPAYNEQFF
TRBV6-5	.	TRBJ2-5	.	TGTGCCAGCAGCCCGTATACGGGGTGGCGGGAGACCCAGTACTTC	CASSPYTGWRETQYF
TRBV11-2	TRBD1	TRBJ1-2	.	TGTGCCAGCAGCTCACAGGGGGCGCTACCCTATGGCTACACCTTC	CASSSQGALPYGYTF
TRBV4-1	.	TRBJ2-3	.	TGCGCCAGCAGCCAAGAAAGAAGCAGGGATACGCAGTATTTT	CASSQERSRDTQYF
TRBV7-9	.	TRBJ1-5	.	TGTGCCAGCAGCCTCTCCTCGGCAGGGTCCCTTAGCAATCAGCCCCAGCATTTT	CASSLSSAGSLSNQPQHF
TRBV28	.	TRBJ1-1	.	TGTGCCAGCAGTTTATGGGGGCCTAGAGTTCCTGAAGCTTTCTTT	CASSLWGPRVPEAFF
TRBV7-9	.	TRBJ1-1	.	TGTGCCAGCAGCTTAGCGTCCCAGATGAACACTGAAGCTTTCTTT	CASSLASQMNTEAFF
TRBV28	TRBD2	TRBJ2-1	.	TGTGCCAGCAGTGCCCCTAGCGGGGGTGGAAATGAGCAGTTCTTC	CASSAPSGGGNEQFF
TRBV4-1	.	TRBJ2-2	.	TGCGCCAGCAGCCAAGATACAATCCGGGTGGAGCTGTTTTTT	CASSQDTIRVELFF
TRBV6-5	.	TRBJ1-2	.	TGTGCCAGCAGTTACCTCCGCAGCTACTATGGCTACACCTTC	CASSYLRSYYGYTF
TRBV20-1	.	TRBJ2-1	.	TGCAGTGCTAGAAGGGACAATGAGCAGTTCTTC	CSARRDNEQFF
TRBV5-1	TRBD1	TRBJ2-7	.	TGCGCCAGCAGCTTGACAGGGGGCGAGCAGTACTTC	CASSLTGGEQYF
TRBV6-1	TRBD1	TRBJ2-7	.	TGTGCCAGCAGTGAGCCGGGACAGGGATCCGAGCAGTACTTC	CASSEPGQGSEQYF
TRBV18	TRBD1	TRBJ2-1	.	TGTGCCAGCTCACCCCACTCAATACCCGGGACAGGGAGGTTGAATGAGCAGTTCTTC	CASSPHSIPGTGRLNEQFF
TRBV7-2	TRBD2	TRBJ2-2	.	TGTGCCAGCAGCTCAGGACTAGCGGGGTCCGGGGAGCTGTTTTTT	CASSSGLAGSGELFF
TRBV25-1	.	TRBJ1-1	.	TGTGCCAGCAGTGAATATGGGGCGACTGAAGCTTTCTTT	CASSEYGATEAFF
TRBV11-2	.	TRBJ2-3	.	TGTGCCAGCAGCTTAAACGGGAGAGGGGGCACAGATACGCAGTATTTT	CASSLNGRGGTDTQYF
TRBV6-1	.	TRBJ2-3	.	TGTGCCAGCAGTCCTAGGGGTAGGGCAGATACGCAGTATTTT	CASSPRGRADTQYF
TRBV19	TRBD1	TRBJ1-5	.	TGTGCCAGTAGTGCCCGGGACAGTAGAAATCAGCCCCAGCATTTT	CASSARDSRNQPQHF
TRBV11-2	.	TRBJ2-7	.	TGTGCCAGCAGCTTAGTCCGACAGCCCGGTTCGTACTTC	CASSLVRQPGSYF
TRBV14	.	TRBJ2-4	.	TGTGCCAGCAGCTCGCAACTAGGAAACATTCAGTACTTC	CASSSQLGNIQYF
TRBV2	TRBD1	TRBJ2-1	.	TGTGCCAGCAGATCGACAGGGGCGTACAATGAGCAGTTCTTC	CASRSTGAYNEQFF
TRBV28	TRBD1	TRBJ2-7	.	TGTGCCAGCAGTACTAGTTTAAGGGGGCTCGCCTTACCCTACGAGCAGTACTTC	CASSTSLRGLALPYEQYF
TRBV4-1	TRBD1	TRBJ1-3	.	TGCGCCAGCAGCGGAGGGACAGGAGCTGGAAACACCATATATTTT	CASSGGTGAGNTIYF
TRBV6-6	.	TRBJ1-5	.	TGTGCCAGCAGTTACCCGGGGCTCAATCAGCCCCAGCATTTT	CASSYPGLNQPQHF
TRBV29-1	.	TRBJ2-7	.	TGCAGCGTTGGGACAAACTCCTACGAGCAGTACTTC	CSVGTNSYEQYF
TRBV5-1	TRBD2	TRBJ2-7	.	TGCGCCAGCAGCTCTCCCCGGACTAGCGGGAGGCCCAGCTCCTACGAGCAGTACTTC	CASSSPRTSGRPSSYEQYF
TRBV28	TRBD2	TRBJ2-2	.	TGTGCCAGCAGTCTGGCTAGCGGGAGAGGGGAGCTGTTTTTT	CASSLASGRGELFF
TRBV7-2	.	TRBJ1-2	.	TGTGCCAGCAGTTGGGACGGATACTATGGCTACACCTTC	CASSWDGYYGYTF